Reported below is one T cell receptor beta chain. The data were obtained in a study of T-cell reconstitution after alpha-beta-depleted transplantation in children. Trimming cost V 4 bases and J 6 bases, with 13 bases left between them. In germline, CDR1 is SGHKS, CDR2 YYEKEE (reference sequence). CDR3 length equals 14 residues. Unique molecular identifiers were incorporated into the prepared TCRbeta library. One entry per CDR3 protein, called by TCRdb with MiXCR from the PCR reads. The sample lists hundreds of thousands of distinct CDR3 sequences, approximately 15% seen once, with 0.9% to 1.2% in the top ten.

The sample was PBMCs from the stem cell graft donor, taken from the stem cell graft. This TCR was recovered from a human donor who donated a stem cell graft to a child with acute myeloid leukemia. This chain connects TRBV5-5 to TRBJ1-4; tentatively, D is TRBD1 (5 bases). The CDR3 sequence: CASSLAWGDEKLFF. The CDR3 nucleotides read TGTGCCAGCAGCCTGGCGTGGGGGGATGAAAAACTGTTTTTT. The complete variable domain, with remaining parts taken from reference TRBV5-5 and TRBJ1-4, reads DAGVTQSPTHLIKTRGQQVTLRCSPISGHKSVSWYQQVLGQGPQFIFQYYEKEERGRGNFPDRFSARQFPNYSSELNVNALLLGDSALYLCASSLAWGDEKLFFGSGTQLSVL.